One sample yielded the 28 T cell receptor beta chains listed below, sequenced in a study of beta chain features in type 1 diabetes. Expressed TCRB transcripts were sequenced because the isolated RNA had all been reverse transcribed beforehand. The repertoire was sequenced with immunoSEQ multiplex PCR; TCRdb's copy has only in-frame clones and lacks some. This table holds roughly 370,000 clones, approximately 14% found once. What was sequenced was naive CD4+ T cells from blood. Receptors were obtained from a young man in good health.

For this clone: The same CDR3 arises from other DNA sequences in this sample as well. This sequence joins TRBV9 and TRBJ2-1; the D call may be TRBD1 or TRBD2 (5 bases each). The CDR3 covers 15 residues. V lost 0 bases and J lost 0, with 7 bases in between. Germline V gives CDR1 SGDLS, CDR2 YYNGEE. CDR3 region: CASSVGGGSYNEQFF. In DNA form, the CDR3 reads TGTGCCAGCAGCGTAGGTGGGGGCTCCTACAATGAGCAGTTCTTC.

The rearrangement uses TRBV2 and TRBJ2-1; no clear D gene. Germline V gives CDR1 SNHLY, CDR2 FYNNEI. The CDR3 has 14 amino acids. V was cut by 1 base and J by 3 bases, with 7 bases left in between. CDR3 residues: CASSEGTVYNEQFF. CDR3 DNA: TGTGCCAGCAGTGAAGGCACTGTCTACAATGAGCAGTTCTTC.

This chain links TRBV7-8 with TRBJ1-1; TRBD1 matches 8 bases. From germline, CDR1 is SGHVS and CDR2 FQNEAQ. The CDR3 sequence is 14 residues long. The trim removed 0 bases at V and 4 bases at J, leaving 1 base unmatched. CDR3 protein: CASSLATGGTEAFF. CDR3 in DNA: TGTGCCAGCAGCTTAGCAACAGGGGGCACTGAAGCTTTCTTT.

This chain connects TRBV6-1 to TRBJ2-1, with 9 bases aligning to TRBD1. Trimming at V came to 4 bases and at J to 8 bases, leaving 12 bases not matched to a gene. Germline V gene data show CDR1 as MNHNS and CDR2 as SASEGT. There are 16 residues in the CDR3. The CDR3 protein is CASSASIGQGWDEQFF. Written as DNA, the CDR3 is TGTGCCAGCAGTGCTTCTATAGGACAGGGGTGGGATGAGCAGTTCTTC.

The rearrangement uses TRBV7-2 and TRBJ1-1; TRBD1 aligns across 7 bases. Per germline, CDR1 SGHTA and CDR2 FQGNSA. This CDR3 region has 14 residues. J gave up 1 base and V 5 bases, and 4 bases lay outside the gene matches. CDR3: CASSLGQSNTEAFF. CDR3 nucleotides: TGTGCCAGCAGCCTGGGACAGTCGAACACTGAAGCTTTCTTT. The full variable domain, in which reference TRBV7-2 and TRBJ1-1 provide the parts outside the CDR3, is GAGVSQSPSNKVTEKGKDVELRCDPISGHTALYWYRQSLGQGLEFLIYFQGNSAPDKSGLPSDRFSAERTGGSVSTLTIQRTQQEDSAVYLCASSLGQSNTEAFFGQGTRLTVV.

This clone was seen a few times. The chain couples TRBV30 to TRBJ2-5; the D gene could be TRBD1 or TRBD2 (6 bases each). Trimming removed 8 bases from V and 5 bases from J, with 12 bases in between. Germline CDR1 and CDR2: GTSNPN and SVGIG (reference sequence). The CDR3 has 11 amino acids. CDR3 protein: CAGTGRETQYF. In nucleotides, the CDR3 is TGTGCCGGCACAGGGAGGGAGACCCAGTACTTC.

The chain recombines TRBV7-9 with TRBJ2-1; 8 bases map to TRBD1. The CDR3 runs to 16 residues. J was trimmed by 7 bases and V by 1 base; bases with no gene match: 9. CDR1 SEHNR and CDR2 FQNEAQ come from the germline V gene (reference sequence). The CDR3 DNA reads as TGTGCCAGCAGCTTAGAGGGGACAGGCCTATCGAATGAGCAGTTCTTC. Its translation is CASSLEGTGLSNEQFF.

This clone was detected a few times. The CDR3 loop is CASSPTVQETQYF. Here the CDR3 DNA reads TGTGCCAGCAGTCCGACAGTCCAAGAGACCCAGTACTTC. V gene TRBV9 combines with J gene TRBJ2-5; D may be TRBD1 (5 bases). The CDR3 runs to 13 residues. Per the germline V gene, CDR1 is SGDLS and CDR2 is YYNGEE. With 5 bases removed from V and 1 base from J, the gap between germline ends came to 9 bases.

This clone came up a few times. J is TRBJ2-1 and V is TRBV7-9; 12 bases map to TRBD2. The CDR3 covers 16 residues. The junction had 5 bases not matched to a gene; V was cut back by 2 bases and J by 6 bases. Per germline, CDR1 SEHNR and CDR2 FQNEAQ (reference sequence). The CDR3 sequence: CASSLPTSGRSNEQFF. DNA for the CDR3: TGTGCCAGCAGCTTACCTACTAGCGGGAGGAGCAATGAGCAGTTCTTC.

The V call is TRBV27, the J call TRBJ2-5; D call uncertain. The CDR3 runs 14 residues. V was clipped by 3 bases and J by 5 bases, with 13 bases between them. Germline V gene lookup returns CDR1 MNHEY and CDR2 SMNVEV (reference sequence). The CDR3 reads CASSFGLVGETQYF. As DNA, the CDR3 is TGTGCCAGCAGTTTTGGGCTAGTGGGGGAGACCCAGTACTTC.

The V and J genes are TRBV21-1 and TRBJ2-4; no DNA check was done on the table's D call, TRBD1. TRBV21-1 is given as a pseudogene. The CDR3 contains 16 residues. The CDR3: CARDRDPDLAKNIQYF. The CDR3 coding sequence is TGTGCCAGGGACAGAGATCCCGACCTAGCCAAAAACATTCAGTACTTC.

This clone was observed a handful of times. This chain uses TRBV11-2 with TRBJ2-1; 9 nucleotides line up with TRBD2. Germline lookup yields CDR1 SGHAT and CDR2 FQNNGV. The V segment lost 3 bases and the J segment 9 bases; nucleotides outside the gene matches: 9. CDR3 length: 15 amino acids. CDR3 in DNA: TGTGCCAGCAGCTTTATAGCGGGAGCCAGGAGTGAGCAGTTCTTC. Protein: CASSFIAGARSEQFF.

The CDR3, as DNA: TGTGCCAGCAGCGTAGCAAGAGCTAGCGGGGGCACAGATACGCAGTATTTT. It translates to CASSVARASGGTDTQYF. V usage is TRBV9 and J usage is TRBJ2-3; 9 bases align to TRBD2. Germline-derived CDR1 and CDR2 are SGDLS and YYNGEE. Germline trimming cut 0 bases from V and 1 base from J; bases unmatched to any gene: 6. The CDR3 is 17 residues long.

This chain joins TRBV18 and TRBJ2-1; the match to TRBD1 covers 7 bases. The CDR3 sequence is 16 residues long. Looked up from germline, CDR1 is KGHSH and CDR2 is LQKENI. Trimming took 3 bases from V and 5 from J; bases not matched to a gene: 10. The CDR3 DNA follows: TGTGCCAGCTCACCGATGGCCGGGACAGTCGACAATGAGCAGTTCTTC. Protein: CASSPMAGTVDNEQFF.

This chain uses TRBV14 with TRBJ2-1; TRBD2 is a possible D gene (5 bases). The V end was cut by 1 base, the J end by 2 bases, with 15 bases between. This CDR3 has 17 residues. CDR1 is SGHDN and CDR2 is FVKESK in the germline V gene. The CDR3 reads CASSQGRPSRTYNEQFF. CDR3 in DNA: TGTGCCAGCAGCCAAGGGAGGCCGTCCAGGACCTACAATGAGCAGTTCTTC.

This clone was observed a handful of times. In DNA form, the CDR3 reads TGTGCCAGCAGCTTTCACGCGGGCACAGATACGCAGTATTTT. Encoded protein: CASSFHAGTDTQYF. The chain links TRBV7-9 to TRBJ2-3; D is uncertain. The ends were cut back, 3 bases at V and 1 base at J, with 8 bases in the middle. The V gene's germline CDR1 is SEHNR and CDR2 FQNEAQ (reference sequence). The CDR3 runs to 14 residues.

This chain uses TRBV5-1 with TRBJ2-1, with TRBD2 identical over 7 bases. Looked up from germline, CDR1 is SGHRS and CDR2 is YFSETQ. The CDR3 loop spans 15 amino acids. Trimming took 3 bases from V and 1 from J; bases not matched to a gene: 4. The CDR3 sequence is CASSSERGSYNEQFF. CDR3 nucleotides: TGCGCCAGCAGCTCCGAGCGGGGATCCTACAATGAGCAGTTCTTC.

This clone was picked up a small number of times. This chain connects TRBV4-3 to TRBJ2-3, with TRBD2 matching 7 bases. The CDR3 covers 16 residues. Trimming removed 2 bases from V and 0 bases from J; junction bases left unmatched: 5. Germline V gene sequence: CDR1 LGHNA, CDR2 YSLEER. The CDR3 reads CASSQNQRGSTDTQYF. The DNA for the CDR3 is TGCGCCAGCAGCCAAAATCAGCGGGGTAGCACAGATACGCAGTATTTT.

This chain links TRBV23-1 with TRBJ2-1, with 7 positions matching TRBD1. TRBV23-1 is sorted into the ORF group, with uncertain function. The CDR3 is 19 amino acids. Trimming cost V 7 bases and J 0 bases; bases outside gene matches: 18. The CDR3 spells CASIDRQGPIFSSYNEQFF. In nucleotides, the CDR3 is TGCGCCAGCATCGACAGACAGGGCCCGATTTTTAGCTCCTACAATGAGCAGTTCTTC.

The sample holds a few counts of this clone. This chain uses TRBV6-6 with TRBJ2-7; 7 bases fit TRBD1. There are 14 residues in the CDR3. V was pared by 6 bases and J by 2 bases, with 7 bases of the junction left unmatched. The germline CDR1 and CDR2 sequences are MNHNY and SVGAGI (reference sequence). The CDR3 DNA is TGTGCCAGCAGATATGACAGGGTAGCCTACGAGCAGTACGTC. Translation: CASRYDRVAYEQYV.

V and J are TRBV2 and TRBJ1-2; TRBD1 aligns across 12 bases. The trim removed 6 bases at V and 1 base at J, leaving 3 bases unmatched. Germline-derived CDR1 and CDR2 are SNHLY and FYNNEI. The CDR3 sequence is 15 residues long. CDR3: CASRRDRGHNYGYTF. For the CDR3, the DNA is TGTGCCAGCAGACGGGACAGGGGGCATAACTATGGCTACACCTTC.

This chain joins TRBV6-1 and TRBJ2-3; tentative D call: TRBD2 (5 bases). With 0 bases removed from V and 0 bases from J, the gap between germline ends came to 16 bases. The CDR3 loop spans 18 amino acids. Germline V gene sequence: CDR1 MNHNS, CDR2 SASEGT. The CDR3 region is CASSEAEVTRTSTDTQYF. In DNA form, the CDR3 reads TGTGCCAGCAGTGAAGCGGAGGTTACCCGTACTAGCACAGATACGCAGTATTTT.

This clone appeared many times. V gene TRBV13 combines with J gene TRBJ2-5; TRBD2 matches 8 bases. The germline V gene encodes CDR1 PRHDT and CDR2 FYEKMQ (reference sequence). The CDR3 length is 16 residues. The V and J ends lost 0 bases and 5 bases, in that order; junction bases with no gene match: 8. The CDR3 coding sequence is TGTGCCAGCAGCTTAGGAAGAAGCGGGAGCGGGGAGACCCAGTACTTC. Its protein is CASSLGRSGSGETQYF.

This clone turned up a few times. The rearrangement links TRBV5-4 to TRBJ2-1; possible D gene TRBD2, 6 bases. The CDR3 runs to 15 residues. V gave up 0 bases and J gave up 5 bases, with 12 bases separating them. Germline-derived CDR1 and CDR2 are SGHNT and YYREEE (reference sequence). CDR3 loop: CASSLAGVNDNEQFF. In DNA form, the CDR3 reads TGTGCCAGCAGCTTGGCGGGGGTCAACGACAATGAGCAGTTCTTC.

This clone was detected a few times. The CDR3 spells CASSRWTETYEQYF. The CDR3 bases are TGTGCCAGTAGTCGATGGACGGAGACCTACGAGCAGTACTTC. This chain links TRBV19 with TRBJ2-7; D uncertain. Trimming removed 5 bases from V and 2 bases from J, with 13 bases in between. The CDR3 covers 14 residues. The germline CDR1 and CDR2 sequences are LNHDA and SQIVND (reference sequence).

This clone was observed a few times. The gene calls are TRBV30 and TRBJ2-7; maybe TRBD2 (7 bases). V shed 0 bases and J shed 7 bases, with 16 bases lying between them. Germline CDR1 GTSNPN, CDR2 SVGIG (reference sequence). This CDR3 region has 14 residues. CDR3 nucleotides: TGTGCCTGGAGTGTATTAACAGGGAGGGGAGAGCAGTACGTC. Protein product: CAWSVLTGRGEQYV.

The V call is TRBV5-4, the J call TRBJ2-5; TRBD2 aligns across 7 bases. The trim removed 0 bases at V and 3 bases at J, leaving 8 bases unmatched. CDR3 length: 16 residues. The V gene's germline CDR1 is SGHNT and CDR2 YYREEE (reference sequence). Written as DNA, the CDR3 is TGTGCCAGCAGCTTGGAAATTCGGCGGGGGAAAGAGACCCAGTACTTC. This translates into CASSLEIRRGKETQYF.

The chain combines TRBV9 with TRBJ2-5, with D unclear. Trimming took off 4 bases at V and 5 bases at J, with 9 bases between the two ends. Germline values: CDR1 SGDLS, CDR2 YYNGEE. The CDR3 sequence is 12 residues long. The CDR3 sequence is CASSTRFETQYF. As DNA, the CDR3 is TGTGCCAGCAGCACACGCTTTGAGACCCAGTACTTC.